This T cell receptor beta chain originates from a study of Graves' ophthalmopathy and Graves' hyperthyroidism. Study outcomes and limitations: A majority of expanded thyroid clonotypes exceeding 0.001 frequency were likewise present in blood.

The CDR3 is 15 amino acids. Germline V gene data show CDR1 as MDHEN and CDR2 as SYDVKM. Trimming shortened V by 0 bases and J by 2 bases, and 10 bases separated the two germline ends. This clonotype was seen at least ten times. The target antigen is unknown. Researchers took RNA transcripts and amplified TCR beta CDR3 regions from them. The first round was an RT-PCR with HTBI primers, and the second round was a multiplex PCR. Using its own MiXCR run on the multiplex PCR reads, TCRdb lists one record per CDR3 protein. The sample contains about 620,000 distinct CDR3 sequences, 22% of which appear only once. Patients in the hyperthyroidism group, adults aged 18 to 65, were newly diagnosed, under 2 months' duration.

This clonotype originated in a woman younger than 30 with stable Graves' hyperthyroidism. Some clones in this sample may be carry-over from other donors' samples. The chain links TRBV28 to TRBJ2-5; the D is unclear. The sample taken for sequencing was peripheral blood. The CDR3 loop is CASSLWGFSQETQYF. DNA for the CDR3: TGTGCCAGCAGTTTATGGGGATTTAGTCAAGAGACCCAGTACTTC.